These 29 T cell receptor beta chains originate from one sample sequenced in a study of blood T cell repertoires in COVID-19 (TCRdb year 2020). The library relied on the immunoSEQ multiplex PCR assay. The immuneACCESS repertoire file appears here via TCRdb, limited to in-frame rearrangements. These files lack a portion of the clones; in checked studies, under half of the deficit traces to unresolved V genes, and the cause of the others is not known. The sample table contains more than 85,000 clones; only one count was recorded for 86% of them. Of the sample, about 2.5% falls within the top ten clones. Sequencing was carried out using PBMCs or T cells enriched from blood (not recorded which). The receptors stem from a woman aged 45 to 65 who had recovered from COVID-19.

The V call is TRBV18, the J call TRBJ2-1; TRBD2 is a possible D gene (6 bases). Germline V gene data show CDR1 as KGHSH and CDR2 as LQKENI. There are 17 residues in the CDR3. With 6 bases removed from V and 0 bases from J, the gap between germline ends came to 18 bases. The CDR3 reads CASSGRLAASSYNEQFF. CDR3 DNA: TGTGCCAGCTCCGGGCGGTTAGCGGCTAGCTCCTACAATGAGCAGTTCTTC.

The rearrangement links TRBV6-5 to TRBJ2-7; 8 positions match TRBD1. Germline V gene data show CDR1 as MNHEY and CDR2 as SVGAGI. This CDR3 is built from 14 residues. V lost 2 bases, J lost 1 base, and 1 base stayed unmatched. The CDR3 nucleotides read TGTGCCAGCAGTTACAGGACAGGGTCCTACGAGCAGTACTTC. The encoded protein is CASSYRTGSYEQYF.

This clone was picked up a small number of times. The CDR3: CASSFGRSNQPQHF. CDR3 nucleotide sequence: TGTGCCAGTAGTTTTGGGCGTAGCAATCAGCCCCAGCATTTT. This sequence joins TRBV19 and TRBJ1-5; D is unresolved. The CDR3 covers 14 residues. Trimming stripped 5 bases from V and 0 bases from J, with 8 bases between. Germline V gene lookup returns CDR1 LNHDA and CDR2 SQIVND (reference sequence).

This clone is medium-sized in the sample. The rearrangement joins TRBV5-4 to TRBJ2-7; TRBD2 is a possible D gene (6 bases). Per the germline V gene, CDR1 is SGHNT and CDR2 is YYREEE (reference sequence). The CDR3 contains 16 residues. The V end was cut by 4 bases, the J end by 2 bases, with 19 bases between. As DNA, the CDR3 is TGTGCCAGCAGCATACACGAGGGGACTGCTGCCTACGAGCAGTACTTC. It is translated as CASSIHEGTAAYEQYF.

The rearrangement joins TRBV5-1 to TRBJ2-5; 8 bases map to TRBD2. Germline V gene data show CDR1 as SGHRS and CDR2 as YFSETQ. The CDR3 covers 18 residues. Trimming took 4 bases from V and 4 from J; bases not matched to a gene: 18. The CDR3 DNA reads TGCGCCAGCAGCACTCGGACTAGCTCACAAGGGGTCGGAGAGACCCAGTACTTC. This gives the protein CASSTRTSSQGVGETQYF.

The V call is TRBV6-1, the J call TRBJ1-2; 7 bases fit TRBD1. J gave up 3 bases and V 3 bases, and 16 bases lay outside the gene matches. The length of the CDR3 is 18 residues. Looked up from germline, CDR1 is MNHNS and CDR2 is SASEGT. This chain's CDR3 is CASSDWTGNTLRDYGYTF. The CDR3 DNA reads as TGTGCCAGCAGTGACTGGACAGGAAACACATTGCGGGACTATGGCTACACCTTC.

This chain joins TRBV18 and TRBJ2-1; tentatively, D is TRBD2 (6 bases). Germline CDR1 reads KGHSH; CDR2 reads LQKENI. Trimming shortened V by 3 bases and J by 2 bases, and 11 bases separated the two germline ends. This CDR3 is 15 amino acids long. The CDR3 coding sequence is TGTGCCAGCTCACCGGGACTGCAAACCTACAATGAGCAGTTCTTC. This codes for CASSPGLQTYNEQFF.

The V gene is TRBV5-1, the J gene TRBJ1-1; 11 positions agree with TRBD1. The CDR3 has 14 residues. The J segment lost 4 bases and the V segment lost 4 bases, leaving 3 bases of the junction unmatched. Germline lookup yields CDR1 SGHRS and CDR2 YFSETQ. DNA for the CDR3: TGCGCCAGCAGCAGGACAGGGGGCGTCACTGAAGCTTTCTTT. Translating gives CASSRTGGVTEAFF.

V gene TRBV24-1 combines with J gene TRBJ2-1, with a possible D match to TRBD1 (5 bases). The ends were cut back, 8 bases at V and 1 base at J, with 17 bases in the middle. CDR3 length: 16 amino acids. From germline, CDR1 is KGHDR and CDR2 SFDVKD. The CDR3 DNA reads TGTGCCACCAATCGAGACAGACTGTTTTCCTACAATGAGCAGTTCTTC. Encoded protein: CATNRDRLFSYNEQFF.

The chain uses TRBV5-1 and TRBJ2-1, with 9 nucleotides matching TRBD2. Trimming cost V 7 bases and J 5 bases; bases outside gene matches: 7. CDR1 is SGHRS and CDR2 is YFSETQ in the germline V gene. The CDR3 length is 14 residues. The CDR3 region has the DNA TGCGCCAGCCGCAGCGGGGGGCTAAACAATGAGCAGTTCTTC. It codes for CASRSGGLNNEQFF.

The chain is built from TRBV18 and TRBJ2-7; 7 bases are shared with TRBD2. Losses at the gene ends were 5 bases for V and 0 bases for J; bases not matched to a gene: 13. Germline assignment: CDR1 KGHSH and CDR2 LQKENI. The CDR3 has 17 residues. The CDR3 loop is CASSVISSGVSSYEQYF. As DNA, the CDR3 is TGTGCCAGCTCAGTAATTTCAAGCGGGGTGAGCTCCTACGAGCAGTACTTC.

The CDR3 DNA follows: TGTGCCTGGAGTCCGGGCGGGGGGGGCTACACCTTC. Encoded protein: CAWSPGGGGYTF. The rearrangement joins TRBV30 to TRBJ1-2, with D tentatively TRBD1 (5 bases). Germline V gene data show CDR1 as GTSNPN and CDR2 as SVGIG (reference sequence). V was trimmed by 2 bases and J by 8 bases, leaving 12 bases between them. CDR3 length: 12 residues.

This chain joins TRBV5-4 and TRBJ2-5; D ambiguous. Trimming cost V 5 bases and J 0 bases, with 8 bases left between them. Germline-derived CDR1 and CDR2 are SGHNT and YYREEE (reference sequence). The CDR3 is 13 residues long. The CDR3 DNA follows: TGTGCCAGCAGACACCAATACCAAGAGACCCAGTACTTC. As protein: CASRHQYQETQYF.

This chain uses TRBV6-5 with TRBJ1-5; the D is unclear. CDR3 length equals 14 residues. CDR1 is MNHEY and CDR2 is SVGAGI in the germline V gene. The V gene lost 2 bases and the J gene lost 0 bases, with 5 bases spanning the gap. This CDR3 is CASSYLNSNQPQHF. The CDR3 DNA is TGTGCCAGCAGTTACCTAAATAGCAATCAGCCCCAGCATTTT.

The chain combines TRBV5-5 with TRBJ1-3; D uncertain. V was cut by 5 bases and J by 1 base, with 10 bases left in between. The CDR3 sequence is 14 residues long. Germline loops: CDR1 SGHKS, CDR2 YYEKEE (reference sequence). The CDR3 coding sequence is TGTGCCAGCAGACCAGACACATCTGGAAACACCATATATTTT. It yields the protein CASRPDTSGNTIYF.

The chain has TRBV10-3 and TRBJ1-1; D ambiguous. CDR1 is ENHRY, CDR2 SYGVKD, per germline. This CDR3 has 14 residues. The V end lost 2 bases, the J end lost 1 base, and 8 bases lay between the germline ends. CDR3 DNA: TGTGCCATCAGTGAGACCTATGAGAACACTGAAGCTTTCTTT. Residues: CAISETYENTEAFF.

Here the CDR3 DNA reads TGTGCCAGCAGTCTACCGGGTGAGGTAGTAGAGACCCAGTACTTC. It is translated as CASSLPGEVVETQYF. The V and J genes are TRBV11-2 and TRBJ2-5; no clear D gene. Germline CDR1 is SGHAT and CDR2 is FQNNGV. This CDR3 contains 15 residues. V was clipped by 6 bases and J by 4 bases, with 18 bases between them. The full variable domain, its missing parts supplied by reference TRBV11-2 and TRBJ2-5, is EAGVAQSPRYKIIEKRQSVAFWCNPISGHATLYWYQQILGQGPKLLIQFQNNGVVDDSQLPKDRFSAERLKGVDSTLKIQPAKLEDSAVYLCASSLPGEVVETQYFGPGTRLLVL.

J is TRBJ2-2 and V is TRBV13; D gene ambiguous. Germline V gene sequence: CDR1 PRHDT, CDR2 FYEKMQ (reference sequence). CDR3 length: 12 amino acids. V shed 5 bases and J shed 8 bases, with 9 bases lying between them. The CDR3 loop reads CASSQNKGELFF. The CDR3, as DNA: TGTGCCAGCAGCCAAAACAAGGGGGAGCTGTTTTTT.

V and J are TRBV15 and TRBJ2-7, with 8 bases that match TRBD1. With 3 bases clipped from V and 2 bases from J, the junction kept 6 bases outside the gene matches. Germline assignment: CDR1 LNHNV and CDR2 YYDKDF (reference sequence). This CDR3 contains 15 residues. CDR3 coding DNA: TGTGCCACCAGCAGCTTGGACAGGGTCACCTACGAGCAGTACTTC. Translation gives CATSSLDRVTYEQYF. The full variable domain, rest sourced from reference TRBV15 and TRBJ2-7, is DAMVIQNPRYQVTQFGKPVTLSCSQTLNHNVMYWYQQKSSQAPKLLFHYYDKDFNNEADTPDNFQSRRPNTSFCFLDIRSPGLGDTAMYLCATSSLDRVTYEQYFGPGTRLTVT.

The rearrangement uses TRBV19 and TRBJ1-5; 7 nucleotides align to TRBD1. CDR1 is LNHDA and CDR2 is SQIVND in the germline V gene (reference sequence). V was clipped by 5 bases and J by 3 bases; unmatched bases: 7. This CDR3 is built from 15 residues. The chain's CDR3 is CASSPRGTVNQPQHF. DNA for the CDR3: TGTGCCAGTAGTCCCCGAGGGACAGTCAATCAGCCCCAGCATTTT. Full variable domain (missing parts from reference TRBV19 and TRBJ1-5): DGGITQSPKYLFRKEGQNVTLSCEQNLNHDAMYWYRQDPGQGLRLIYYSQIVNDFQKGDIAEGYSVSREKKESFPLTVTSAQKNPTAFYLCASSPRGTVNQPQHFGDGTRLSIL.

The sample holds a few counts of this clone. The genes are TRBV4-1 and TRBJ2-5, with TRBD2 identical over 8 bases. Germline V gene lookup returns CDR1 MGHRA and CDR2 YSYEKL. CDR3 length: 13 residues. The trim removed 4 bases at V and 4 bases at J, leaving 2 bases unmatched. CDR3 in DNA: TGCGCCAGCAGCCGGCTAGCGGGAGAGACCCAGTACTTC. Protein product: CASSRLAGETQYF.

Here the CDR3 reads CASRPGTKNNEQFF. The DNA for the CDR3 is TGTGCCAGCAGGCCCGGGACTAAAAACAATGAGCAGTTCTTC. The chain joins TRBV27 to TRBJ2-1, with 7 bases fitting TRBD2. The CDR3 has 14 amino acids. Germline loops: CDR1 MNHEY, CDR2 SMNVEV (reference sequence). V shed 6 bases and J 5 bases; nucleotides not matched to a gene: 7.

The V and J genes are TRBV5-1 and TRBJ2-7; 8 bases match TRBD1. The junction had 4 bases not matched to a gene; V was cut back by 3 bases and J by 2 bases. This CDR3 region has 14 residues. Germline CDR1 is SGHRS and CDR2 is YFSETQ. CDR3 bases: TGCGCCAGCAGCTGGACAGGGCAGACCTACGAGCAGTACTTC. Its protein product is CASSWTGQTYEQYF.

The rearrangement joins TRBV19 to TRBJ2-6; TRBD1 matches 7 bases. Trimming cost V 2 bases and J 0 bases; bases outside gene matches: 7. Per germline, CDR1 LNHDA and CDR2 SQIVND (reference sequence). The CDR3 runs to 18 residues. The CDR3 region is CASSIKTGTSSGANVLTF. The CDR3 nucleotides are TGTGCCAGTAGTATAAAGACAGGGACCTCCTCTGGGGCCAACGTCCTGACTTTC.

This clone was seen once. This sequence joins TRBV6-6 and TRBJ2-7; D is unclear. CDR3 size: 14 residues. The germline V and J ends were trimmed by 0 bases and 5 bases, with 11 bases remaining between them. The germline gives CDR1 MNHNY, CDR2 SVGAGI (reference sequence). For the CDR3, the DNA is TGTGCCAGCAGTTACTCGACCCTAGTTAACGAGCAGTACTTC. The encoded protein is CASSYSTLVNEQYF.

The chain joins TRBV7-2 to TRBJ2-7; 9 bases map to TRBD2. V trimming: 4 bases; J trimming: 3 bases; junction bases outside the gene matches: 10. The CDR3 spans 16 residues. CDR1 SGHTA and CDR2 FQGNSA come from the germline V gene. CDR3 sequence: CASSSQPGLAGYEQYF. In DNA form, the CDR3 reads TGTGCCAGCAGCTCCCAGCCGGGACTAGCAGGCTACGAGCAGTACTTC.

The J gene is TRBJ1-1, the V gene TRBV30; D is unresolved. The CDR3 contains 11 residues. The germline CDR1 and CDR2 sequences are GTSNPN and SVGIG (reference sequence). V was pared by 5 bases and J by 7 bases, with 11 bases between. CDR3 sequence: CAWGTLDEAFF. CDR3 sequence (DNA): TGTGCCTGGGGTACCCTAGATGAAGCTTTCTTT.

The J gene is TRBJ2-5, the V gene TRBV2; possibly TRBD1 for D (6 bases). Trimming removed 2 bases from V and 1 base from J, with 14 bases in between. CDR1 and CDR2 from the germline V gene are SNHLY and FYNNEI. This CDR3 has 16 amino acids. The CDR3 loop reads CASSEWGQRGQETQYF. CDR3 nucleotide sequence: TGTGCCAGCAGTGAATGGGGGCAGAGGGGCCAAGAGACCCAGTACTTC.

CDR3 DNA: TGTGCCAGCAGTGGAGGGGGCTACTATGGCTACACCTTC. Protein product: CASSGGGYYGYTF. V and J are TRBV12-3 or TRBV12-4 and TRBJ1-2; 7 nucleotides align to TRBD1. V dropped 5 bases and J dropped 3; count of bases not matched to a gene: 3. CDR3 length: 13 amino acids.